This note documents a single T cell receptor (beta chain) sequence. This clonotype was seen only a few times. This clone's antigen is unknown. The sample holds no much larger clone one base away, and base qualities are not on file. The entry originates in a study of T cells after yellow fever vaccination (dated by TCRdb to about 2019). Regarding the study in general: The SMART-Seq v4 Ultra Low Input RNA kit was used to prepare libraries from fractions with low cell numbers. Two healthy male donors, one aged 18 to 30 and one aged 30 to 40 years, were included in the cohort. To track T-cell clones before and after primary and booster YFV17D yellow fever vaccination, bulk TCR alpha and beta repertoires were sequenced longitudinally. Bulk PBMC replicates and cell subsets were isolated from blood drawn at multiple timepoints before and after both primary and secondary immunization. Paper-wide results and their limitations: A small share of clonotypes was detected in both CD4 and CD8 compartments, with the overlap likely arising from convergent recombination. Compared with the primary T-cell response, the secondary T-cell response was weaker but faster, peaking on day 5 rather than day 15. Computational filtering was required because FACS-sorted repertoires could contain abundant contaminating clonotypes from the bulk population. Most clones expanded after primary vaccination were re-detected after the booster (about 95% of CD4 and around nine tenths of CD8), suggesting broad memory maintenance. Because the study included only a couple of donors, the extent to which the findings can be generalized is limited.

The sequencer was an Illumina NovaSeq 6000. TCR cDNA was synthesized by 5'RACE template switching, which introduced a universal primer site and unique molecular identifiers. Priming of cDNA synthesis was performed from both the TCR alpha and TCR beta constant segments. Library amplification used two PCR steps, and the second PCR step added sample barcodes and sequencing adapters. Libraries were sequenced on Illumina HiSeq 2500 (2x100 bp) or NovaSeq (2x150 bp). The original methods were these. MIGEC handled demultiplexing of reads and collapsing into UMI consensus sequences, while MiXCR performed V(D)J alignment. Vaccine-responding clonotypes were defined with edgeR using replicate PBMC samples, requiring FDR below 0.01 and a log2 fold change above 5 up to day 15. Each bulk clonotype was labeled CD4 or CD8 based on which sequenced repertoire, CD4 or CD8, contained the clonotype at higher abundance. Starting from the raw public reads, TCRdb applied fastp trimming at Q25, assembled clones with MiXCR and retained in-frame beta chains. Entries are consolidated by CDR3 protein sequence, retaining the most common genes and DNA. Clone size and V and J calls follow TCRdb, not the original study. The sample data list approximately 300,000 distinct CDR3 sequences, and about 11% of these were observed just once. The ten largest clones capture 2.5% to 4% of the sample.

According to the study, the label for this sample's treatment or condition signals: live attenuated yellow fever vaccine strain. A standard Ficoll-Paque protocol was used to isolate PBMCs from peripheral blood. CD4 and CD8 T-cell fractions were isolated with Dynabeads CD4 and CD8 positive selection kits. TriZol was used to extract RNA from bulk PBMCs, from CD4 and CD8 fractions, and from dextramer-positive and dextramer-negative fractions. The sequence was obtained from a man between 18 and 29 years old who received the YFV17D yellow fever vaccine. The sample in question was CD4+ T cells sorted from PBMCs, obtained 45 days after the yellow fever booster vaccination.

In nucleotides, the sequence is TGCGCCAGCAGCTTGTATCCGGGACAGGTCACAGATACGCAGTATTTT. Its coded protein is CASSLYPGQVTDTQYF. The V and J genes are TRBV5-1 and TRBJ2-3, and TRBD1 aligns with 8 junction nucleotides. The CDR3 numbers 16 residues from cysteine through phenylalanine. The sequence is cut down to CDR3 DNA, 48 bases in frame from base 1. CDR1 SGHRS and CDR2 YFSETQ are derived from the germline V gene. V is trimmed back by 1 base and J by 2 bases, and the junction contains 6 bases that no gene match accounts for.